A selection of T cell receptor beta chains follows, all from one sample in a study of T-cell memory formation after mild COVID-19. TCRdb used MiXCR to reprocess the 5' RACE reads, holding one entry per CDR3 protein. Of 25,000 to 30,000 distinct CDR3 sequences in the sample, approximately 16% were seen once. The sample consisted of PBMCs or a T cell subset sorted from them (not recorded which). All receptors derive from an adult who had mild COVID-19 (a few samples of this study predate the infection). Cell type and time point are not known. The CDR3 runs from the conserved cysteine through the conserved F or W. The D gene is left open where the match is weak. A clone size is listed for some rows: how often the clone was seen (once, few, many), or a class if it is expanded.

v_call: TRBV20-1
j_call: TRBJ1-5
d_call: NA
clone_size: NA
cdr3_aa: CSAAGSSNQPQHF
cdr3_nt: TGCAGTGCGGCAGGGTCTAGCAATCAGCCCCAGCATTTT

v_call: TRBV5-1
j_call: TRBJ2-1
d_call: NA
clone_size: many
cdr3_aa: CASSLASTGGYNEQFF
cdr3_nt: TGCGCCAGCAGCTTGGCATCGACTGGGGGTTACAATGAGCAGTTCTTC

v_call: TRBV6-5
j_call: TRBJ2-7
d_call: NA
clone_size: many
cdr3_aa: CASSEQGPYEQYF
cdr3_nt: TGTGCCAGCAGTGAACAGGGACCCTACGAGCAGTACTTC

v_call: TRBV2
j_call: TRBJ2-2
d_call: NA
clone_size: many
cdr3_aa: CASNAQGPNTGELFF
cdr3_nt: TGTGCCAGCAATGCACAGGGACCGAACACCGGGGAGCTGTTTTTT

v_call: TRBV27
j_call: TRBJ2-1
d_call: NA
clone_size: many
cdr3_aa: CASSPVVRGSGSYNEQFF
cdr3_nt: TGTGCCAGCAGTCCAGTGGTTCGGGGTAGTGGGTCCTACAATGAGCAGTTCTTC

v_call: TRBV5-1
j_call: TRBJ2-1
d_call: TRBD2
clone_size: few
cdr3_aa: CASSPTSPGEQFF
cdr3_nt: TGCGCCAGCAGCCCGACTAGCCCAGGTGAGCAGTTCTTC

v_call: TRBV7-9
j_call: TRBJ2-7
d_call: TRBD1
clone_size: once
cdr3_aa: CASSTTGTGDYEQYF
cdr3_nt: TGTGCCAGCAGCACGACCGGGACAGGGGACTACGAGCAGTACTTC

v_call: TRBV4-1
j_call: TRBJ1-1
d_call: NA
clone_size: NA
cdr3_aa: CASSQELNTEAFF
cdr3_nt: TGCGCCAGCAGCCAAGAGTTGAACACTGAAGCTTTCTTT

v_call: TRBV7-8
j_call: TRBJ1-1
d_call: TRBD1
clone_size: NA
cdr3_aa: CASSSDRAVGDTEAFF
cdr3_nt: TGTGCCAGCAGCTCCGACAGGGCGGTCGGGGACACTGAAGCTTTCTTT

v_call: TRBV20-1
j_call: TRBJ1-1
d_call: NA
clone_size: many
cdr3_aa: CSATTTGNTEAFF
cdr3_nt: TGCAGTGCTACTACTACAGGGAACACTGAAGCTTTCTTT

v_call: TRBV29-1
j_call: TRBJ1-2
d_call: NA
clone_size: many
cdr3_aa: CSVEDVGARRYGYTF
cdr3_nt: TGCAGCGTTGAAGACGTTGGCGCCCGGCGGTATGGCTACACCTTC

v_call: TRBV27
j_call: TRBJ2-2
d_call: NA
clone_size: many
cdr3_aa: CASRSDRSNTGELFF
cdr3_nt: TGTGCCAGCCGCTCAGACAGGAGTAACACCGGGGAGCTGTTTTTT

v_call: TRBV12-3/TRBV12-4
j_call: TRBJ1-5
d_call: NA
clone_size: many
cdr3_aa: CASSFEGSNQPQHF
cdr3_nt: TGTGCCAGCAGTTTCGAGGGCAGCAATCAGCCCCAGCATTTT

v_call: TRBV4-1
j_call: TRBJ1-3
d_call: NA
clone_size: NA
cdr3_aa: CASSHGRDAYSGNTIYF
cdr3_nt: TGCGCCAGCAGCCATGGACGGGACGCCTACTCTGGAAACACCATATATTTT

v_call: TRBV10-3
j_call: TRBJ2-7
d_call: NA
clone_size: many
cdr3_aa: CATFRGGSYYEQYF
cdr3_nt: TGTGCCACATTTCGCGGGGGCTCCTACTACGAGCAGTACTTC

v_call: TRBV7-9
j_call: TRBJ2-6
d_call: NA
clone_size: NA
cdr3_aa: CATTGVSAGANVLTF
cdr3_nt: TGTGCCACCACAGGTGTTTCGGCTGGGGCCAACGTCCTGACTTTC

v_call: TRBV7-8
j_call: TRBJ2-7
d_call: TRBD2
clone_size: NA
cdr3_aa: CASGHPFEGLAGVNEQYF
cdr3_nt: TGTGCCAGCGGGCATCCCTTTGAGGGACTAGCGGGAGTCAACGAGCAGTACTTC

v_call: TRBV19
j_call: TRBJ2-6
d_call: NA
clone_size: many
cdr3_aa: CASSIPAPSVLTF
cdr3_nt: TGTGCCAGTAGTATACCCGCTCCCAGCGTCCTGACTTTC

v_call: TRBV4-1
j_call: TRBJ2-7
d_call: NA
clone_size: many
cdr3_aa: CASSQEPGILSYEQYF
cdr3_nt: TGCGCCAGCAGCCAAGAACCCGGGATCCTTTCCTACGAGCAGTACTTC

v_call: TRBV7-2
j_call: TRBJ2-4
d_call: NA
clone_size: many
cdr3_aa: CASSIRQTLAKNIQYF
cdr3_nt: TGTGCCAGCAGCATCCGACAGACCCTAGCCAAAAACATTCAGTACTTC

v_call: TRBV12-3/TRBV12-4
j_call: TRBJ1-5
d_call: NA
clone_size: many
cdr3_aa: CASSFQTLNQPQHF
cdr3_nt: TGTGCCAGCAGTTTCCAGACACTTAATCAGCCCCAGCATTTT

v_call: TRBV6-2/TRBV6-3
j_call: TRBJ2-6
d_call: NA
clone_size: many
cdr3_aa: CASSYDGSGANVLTF
cdr3_nt: TGTGCCAGCAGTTACGACGGGTCTGGGGCCAACGTCCTGACTTTC

v_call: TRBV11-2
j_call: TRBJ1-1
d_call: NA
clone_size: NA
cdr3_aa: CASSLGPPWNTEAFF
cdr3_nt: TGTGCCAGCAGCTTAGGTCCGCCTTGGAACACTGAAGCTTTCTTT

v_call: TRBV25-1
j_call: TRBJ2-1
d_call: NA
clone_size: NA
cdr3_aa: CASRKGYLEQFF
cdr3_nt: TGTGCCAGCAGAAAAGGCTACCTAGAGCAGTTCTTC

v_call: TRBV29-1
j_call: TRBJ2-2
d_call: NA
clone_size: NA
cdr3_aa: CSVGSGDTGELFF
cdr3_nt: TGCAGCGTTGGTTCAGGGGACACCGGGGAGCTGTTTTTT

v_call: TRBV5-6
j_call: TRBJ1-5
d_call: NA
clone_size: once
cdr3_aa: CASSSRAQPQHF
cdr3_nt: TGTGCCAGCAGCTCCCGGGCACAGCCCCAGCATTTT

v_call: TRBV27
j_call: TRBJ2-7
d_call: NA
clone_size: many
cdr3_aa: CASSPSGGGPSSYEQYF
cdr3_nt: TGTGCCAGCAGTCCCTCGGGTGGAGGGCCTAGCTCCTACGAGCAGTACTTC

v_call: TRBV7-6
j_call: TRBJ2-1
d_call: NA
clone_size: NA
cdr3_aa: CASRPGNRNEQFF
cdr3_nt: TGTGCCAGCAGGCCTGGGAATCGAAATGAGCAGTTCTTC

v_call: TRBV7-9
j_call: TRBJ1-1
d_call: NA
clone_size: many
cdr3_aa: CASSTENTEAFF
cdr3_nt: TGTGCCAGCAGCACGGAGAACACTGAAGCTTTCTTT

v_call: TRBV6-5
j_call: TRBJ1-1
d_call: NA
clone_size: many
cdr3_aa: CASSFGNTEAFF
cdr3_nt: TGTGCCAGCAGTTTCGGCAACACTGAAGCTTTCTTT

v_call: TRBV30
j_call: TRBJ2-1
d_call: TRBD1
clone_size: NA
cdr3_aa: CAWSVRDRVLFNEQFF
cdr3_nt: TGTGCCTGGAGTGTACGAGACAGGGTTCTTTTCAATGAGCAGTTCTTC

v_call: TRBV24-1
j_call: TRBJ2-1
d_call: NA
clone_size: many
cdr3_aa: CATSDDHGGEQFF
cdr3_nt: TGTGCCACCAGTGACGACCACGGGGGAGAGCAGTTCTTC

v_call: TRBV7-2
j_call: TRBJ2-5
d_call: NA
clone_size: many
cdr3_aa: CASSLAGPGETQYF
cdr3_nt: TGTGCCAGCAGCTTAGCGGGACCTGGGGAGACCCAGTACTTC

v_call: TRBV2
j_call: TRBJ1-2
d_call: TRBD1
clone_size: many
cdr3_aa: CASRRDRGSGAYGYTF
cdr3_nt: TGTGCCAGCCGACGGGACAGGGGGTCGGGAGCCTATGGCTACACCTTC

v_call: TRBV12-3/TRBV12-4
j_call: TRBJ1-5
d_call: NA
clone_size: many
cdr3_aa: CASSSWTGGPQHF
cdr3_nt: TGTGCCAGCAGTTCGTGGACCGGGGGGCCCCAGCATTTT

v_call: TRBV4-3
j_call: TRBJ1-4
d_call: NA
clone_size: few
cdr3_aa: CASSRRLIWQGATNEKLFF
cdr3_nt: TGCGCCAGCAGCCGTAGGCTGATTTGGCAGGGTGCAACTAATGAAAAACTGTTTTTT

v_call: TRBV20-1
j_call: TRBJ2-3
d_call: NA
clone_size: NA
cdr3_aa: CSARVLSWGRTDTQYF
cdr3_nt: TGCAGTGCTAGAGTTCTCTCTTGGGGAAGGACAGATACGCAGTATTTT

v_call: TRBV7-2
j_call: TRBJ2-7
d_call: NA
clone_size: many
cdr3_aa: CASSRFTAYEQYF
cdr3_nt: TGTGCCAGCAGCCGATTTACGGCCTACGAGCAGTACTTC

v_call: TRBV5-1
j_call: TRBJ1-1
d_call: NA
clone_size: many
cdr3_aa: CASRGGDTEAFF
cdr3_nt: TGCGCCAGCAGGGGGGGGGACACTGAAGCTTTCTTT

v_call: TRBV7-8
j_call: TRBJ2-3
d_call: TRBD2
clone_size: many
cdr3_aa: CASSSALGGGGTDTQYF
cdr3_nt: TGTGCCAGCAGCTCCGCCCTTGGGGGGGGGGGCACAGATACGCAGTATTTT

v_call: TRBV12-3/TRBV12-4
j_call: TRBJ2-5
d_call: NA
clone_size: many
cdr3_aa: CASRGTKLETQYF
cdr3_nt: TGTGCCAGCAGGGGAACTAAGTTAGAGACCCAGTACTTC

v_call: TRBV12-3/TRBV12-4
j_call: TRBJ1-2
d_call: NA
clone_size: many
cdr3_aa: CASSPDSNYGYTF
cdr3_nt: TGTGCCAGCAGCCCGGACAGTAACTATGGCTACACCTTC

v_call: TRBV5-4
j_call: TRBJ2-1
d_call: TRBD2
clone_size: many
cdr3_aa: CASSLGGAGVGEQFF
cdr3_nt: TGTGCCAGCAGCTTGGGAGGGGCGGGAGTAGGTGAGCAGTTCTTC